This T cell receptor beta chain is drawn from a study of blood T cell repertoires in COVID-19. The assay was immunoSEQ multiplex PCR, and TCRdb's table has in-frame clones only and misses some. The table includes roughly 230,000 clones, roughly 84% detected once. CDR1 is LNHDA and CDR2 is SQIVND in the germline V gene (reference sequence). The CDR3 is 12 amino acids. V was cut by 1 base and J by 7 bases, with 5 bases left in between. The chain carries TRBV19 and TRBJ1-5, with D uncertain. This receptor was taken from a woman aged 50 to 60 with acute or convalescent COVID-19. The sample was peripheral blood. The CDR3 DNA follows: TGTGCCAGTAGTATAGGGGCCCAGCCCCAGCATTTT. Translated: CASSIGAQPQHF.